The 18 T cell receptor beta chains below come from one sample, sequenced in a study of cytomegalovirus exposure and HLA in healthy donors. 60 Vbeta and 13 Jbeta primers were used in PCR. Sequencing used immunoSEQ multiplex PCR; TCRdb keeps in-frame clones, though not all of them. This sample has 150,000 to 160,000 clones, with about 74% found just once. The sample comprised PBMCs. Source of these receptors: a woman in her thirties or forties in good health and CMV-seronegative.

The CDR3: CASCRLLADQPQHF. For the CDR3, the DNA is TGTGCCAGCTGCAGGTTATTAGCGGATCAGCCCCAGCATTTT. The genes are TRBV2 and TRBJ1-5; D ambiguous. V lost 8 bases and J lost 5, with 16 bases in between. Germline V gene data show CDR1 as SNHLY and CDR2 as FYNNEI. This CDR3 spans 14 amino acids.

This chain uses TRBV27 with TRBJ1-4; TRBD1 matches 8 bases. The CDR3 is 16 amino acids. With V trimmed by 3 bases and J by 4 bases, 7 bases remained unmatched. Germline values: CDR1 MNHEY, CDR2 SMNVEV (reference sequence). CDR3 in DNA: TGTGCCAGCAGTTTCTTACAGGGGGGCGGTAATGAAAAACTGTTTTTT. Protein: CASSFLQGGGNEKLFF.

On this clone: A read error may produce the germline difference seen at one junction end. This rearrangement joins TRBV29-1 to TRBJ1-2; weak D call: TRBD1 (5 bases). CDR3 size: 9 residues. Germline-derived CDR1 and CDR2 are SQVTM and ANQGSEA. In DNA form, the CDR3 reads TGCAGCACAAAGGAGGGACGGCTCTTC. Translated, it gives CSTKEGRLF.

The chain joins TRBV2 to TRBJ2-3, with TRBD1 identical over 7 bases. Germline V lookup: CDR1 SNHLY, CDR2 FYNNEI. V lost 8 bases to trimming and J lost 4 bases; unmatched junction nucleotides: 3. This CDR3 is built from 12 residues. The CDR3 DNA is TGTGCCAGCCGACAGGGCGCAGATACGCAGTATTTT. Residues: CASRQGADTQYF.

This clone appeared a single time. The chain couples TRBV7-9 to TRBJ2-1, with D perhaps TRBD2 (6 bases). The CDR3 runs to 15 residues. Germline V gene data show CDR1 as SEHNR and CDR2 as FQNEAQ (reference sequence). With 5 bases removed from V and 0 bases from J, the gap between germline ends came to 11 bases. CDR3 nucleotides: TGTGCCAGCAGCCGGGACTCGAGCTCCTACAATGAGCAGTTCTTC. It encodes CASSRDSSSYNEQFF.

V and J are TRBV6-5 and TRBJ1-1; the match to TRBD1 covers 7 bases. V trimming: 2 bases; J trimming: 5 bases; junction bases outside the gene matches: 5. Germline V gene sequence: CDR1 MNHEY, CDR2 SVGAGI. The CDR3 contains 14 residues. The CDR3 coding sequence is TGTGCCAGCAGTTACGACAGGGTGGGAACTGAAGCTTTCTTT. It codes for CASSYDRVGTEAFF.

V usage is TRBV5-4 and J usage is TRBJ1-2, with TRBD1 as a possible D gene (6 bases). CDR1 is SGHNT and CDR2 is YYREEE in the germline V gene (reference sequence). This CDR3 spans 15 amino acids. V was pared by 3 bases and J by 1 base, with 13 bases between. The CDR3 DNA follows: TGTGCCAGCAGCTCTTCGGACAGCATTAACTATGGCTACACCTTC. Translated, it gives CASSSSDSINYGYTF.

The rearrangement joins TRBV5-1 to TRBJ2-3; D remains ambiguous. The CDR3 spans 14 residues. Trimming took off 5 bases at V and 4 bases at J, with 14 bases between the two ends. Germline values: CDR1 SGHRS, CDR2 YFSETQ. This CDR3 is CASRRWIDADTQYF. The DNA of the CDR3 is TGCGCCAGCAGGCGGTGGATTGACGCAGATACGCAGTATTTT.

The V gene is TRBV10-1, the J gene TRBJ1-1; no clear D. The CDR3 contains 13 residues. Between the trimmed V and J ends, which lost 4 bases and 6 bases, there was a span of 12 bases. Germline loops: CDR1 WNHNN, CDR2 SYGVQD (reference sequence). The CDR3 DNA is TGCGCCAGCAGTGGAGTCGGCGGGGCTGAAGCTTTCTTT. This translates into CASSGVGGAEAFF.

The chain recombines TRBV6-6 with TRBJ2-7; D unresolved. V lost 7 bases and J 4 bases, leaving 8 bases between the germline ends. The CDR3 is 11 amino acids. Germline CDR1 MNHNY, CDR2 SVGAGI (reference sequence). The CDR3 DNA follows: TGTGCCAGCATGTTCTCGTACGAGCAGTACTTC. As protein: CASMFSYEQYF.

The gene calls are TRBV25-1 and TRBJ1-2; a possible D gene is TRBD1 (6 bases). With 5 bases removed from V and 11 bases from J, the gap between germline ends came to 30 bases. Looked up from germline, CDR1 is MGHDK and CDR2 is SYGVNS. This CDR3 spans 17 amino acids. Written as DNA, the CDR3 is TGTGCCAGCAGTATAACTTACGGGGGGCTACCCGGGGGGAGTTACACCTTC. Protein: CASSITYGGLPGGSYTF.

This clone was seen a single time. This chain uses TRBV30 with TRBJ1-1; TRBD1 is a possible D gene (6 bases). The V gene lost 2 bases and the J gene lost 0 bases, with 7 bases spanning the gap. The CDR3 has 13 residues. Per germline, CDR1 GTSNPN and CDR2 SVGIG (reference sequence). The CDR3 DNA follows: TGTGCCTGGAGTCCAGGGGTGAACACTGAAGCTTTCTTT. Encoded protein: CAWSPGVNTEAFF.

This chain connects TRBV30 to TRBJ2-7; maybe TRBD1 (6 bases). Trimming shortened V by 0 bases and J by 5 bases, and 8 bases separated the two germline ends. This CDR3 has 12 amino acids. Germline CDR1 and CDR2: GTSNPN and SVGIG (reference sequence). DNA for the CDR3: TGTGCCTGGAGTGTTTCAGGGGACGAGCAGTACTTC. As protein: CAWSVSGDEQYF.

V and J are TRBV5-1 and TRBJ1-4, with 8 bases that match TRBD1. The CDR3 covers 16 residues. Germline V gene sequence: CDR1 SGHRS, CDR2 YFSETQ. The V segment lost 0 bases and the J segment 5 bases; nucleotides outside the gene matches: 6. The CDR3 DNA follows: TGCGCCAGCAGCTTGGAACAGGGGGTATACAATGAAAAACTGTTTTTT. Its protein product is CASSLEQGVYNEKLFF.

This rearrangement joins TRBV6-1 to TRBJ2-7; no definite D call. This CDR3 is 10 amino acids long. Germline loops: CDR1 MNHNS, CDR2 SASEGT. Deletions cut 6 bases from V and 6 bases from J, with 6 bases between. The CDR3 bases are TGTGCCAGCAGATCGGGCGAGCAGTACTTC. Its translation: CASRSGEQYF.

The V gene is TRBV5-1, the J gene TRBJ2-7, with TRBD1 identical over 11 bases. Trimming cost V 2 bases and J 8 bases; bases outside gene matches: 6. In germline, CDR1 is SGHRS, CDR2 YFSETQ. The CDR3 loop spans 14 amino acids. DNA for the CDR3: TGCGCCAGCAGCTTAGGACAGGGGGCTCGGAAGCAGTACTTC. Its translation is CASSLGQGARKQYF. The full variable domain, in which reference TRBV5-1 and TRBJ2-7 provide the parts outside the CDR3, is KAGVTQTPRYLIKTRGQQVTLSCSPISGHRSVSWYQQTPGQGLQFLFEYFSETQRNKGNFPGRFSGRQFSNSRSEMNVSTLELGDSALYLCASSLGQGARKQYFGPGTRLTVT.

With regard to this clone: An end of the junction does not agree with germline; a read error may underlie this. The chain uses TRBV28 and TRBJ2-7; 10 bases line up with TRBD1. The CDR3 consists of 15 residues. Germline assignment: CDR1 MDHEN and CDR2 SYDVKM. The CDR3 reads CASSSSGQGSFEQYF. For the CDR3, the DNA is TGTGCCAGCAGCAGTTCGGGACAGGGGTCCTTCGAGCAGTACTTC.

This clone turned up a few times. The genes are TRBV10-3 and TRBJ2-6; perhaps TRBD1 as D (6 bases). Germline V lookup: CDR1 ENHRY, CDR2 SYGVKD. Trimming took off 8 bases at V and 1 base at J, with 33 bases between the two ends. The CDR3 sequence is 22 residues long. The CDR3 is CAIGEPMGVWGQRGSGANVLTF. The CDR3, as DNA: TGTGCCATCGGAGAGCCTATGGGGGTCTGGGGCCAAAGGGGGTCTGGGGCCAACGTCCTGACTTTC.